The TCR beta chain under discussion was sequenced for a study of T cell responses to AZD1222 COVID-19 vaccine. This table comes from immunoSEQ multiplex PCR, and its TCRdb copy is limited to in-frame clones, with some not included. The repertoire consists of 60,000 to 65,000 clones, with 84% occurring once and the leading ten covering around 7.8%. Study outcomes and limitations: Donors in the cohort were predominantly white British and more often female, and clonal diversity was possibly underestimated.

Remarks on this clone: Its target is unknown.

Source: peripheral blood, taken on day 0 of AZD1222 vaccination. The TCR sequence derives from an adult in good health.

CDR3 coding DNA: TGTGCCAGCAGTTCGGACAACTCTGGGGCCAACGTCCTGACTTTC. This sequence encodes CASSSDNSGANVLTF. The rearrangement links TRBV6-4 to TRBJ2-6; D may be TRBD1 (5 bases). V was pared by 5 bases and J by 0 bases, with 8 bases between. This CDR3 is built from 15 residues. Germline values: CDR1 MRHNA, CDR2 SNTAGT.